The 27 T cell receptor beta chains below were found in one sample sequenced in a study of CD8+ T cells in alopecia areata. RNA extraction was followed by reverse transcription into cDNA, which acted as the sequencing template. The method was immunoSEQ multiplex PCR; TCRdb's version includes in-frame clones alone and lacks a portion of them. The data contain about 100,000 clones, approximately 59% of them seen just once; the ten biggest clones take up 20% to 25%. Sequencing was done on a sample of CD8+ T cells sorted from blood. The receptors were sampled from a human donor in good health.

As concerns this clone: This specimen includes other DNA sequences encoding the same CDR3. The chain's CDR3 is CASSLGPNTEAFF. CDR3 in DNA: TGTGCCAGCAGCCTGGGCCCAAACACTGAAGCTTTCTTT. The genes are TRBV11-1 and TRBJ1-1, with D unresolved. Trimming removed 5 bases at V and 2 bases at J, with 9 bases between. CDR1 and CDR2 (germline): SGHAT, FQDESV (reference sequence). The CDR3 extends over 13 amino acids. Full variable domain (outside the CDR3, taken from reference TRBV11-1 and TRBJ1-1): EAEVAQSPRYKITEKSQAVAFWCDPISGHATLYWYRQILGQGPELLVQFQDESVVDDSQLPKDRFSAERLKGVDSTLKIQPAELGDSAMYLCASSLGPNTEAFFGQGTRLTVV.

The chain uses TRBV28 and TRBJ2-7; TRBD1 agrees at 7 bases. The J segment lost 3 bases and the V segment lost 3 bases, leaving 5 bases of the junction unmatched. The CDR3 consists of 14 residues. The germline gives CDR1 MDHEN, CDR2 SYDVKM. CDR3 in DNA: TGTGCCAGCAGTTTGGGACAGCCGTTCTACGAGCAGTACTTC. This codes for CASSLGQPFYEQYF.

The V and J genes are TRBV13 and TRBJ2-5, with 7 bases aligning to TRBD2. Germline values: CDR1 PRHDT, CDR2 FYEKMQ (reference sequence). The CDR3 has 15 residues. V trimming: 5 bases; J trimming: 1 base; junction bases outside the gene matches: 7. In nucleotides, the CDR3 is TGTGCCAGCAGCCCGTCCGGGACTACCCAAGAGACCCAGTACTTC. This encodes CASSPSGTTQETQYF.

Only a few counts were recorded for this clone. J is TRBJ2-7 and V is TRBV15; D is possibly TRBD1 or TRBD2 (5 bases each). V lost 0 bases, J lost 6 bases, and 9 bases lay in between. Germline loops: CDR1 LNHNV, CDR2 YYDKDF (reference sequence). The CDR3 length is 13 residues. This chain's CDR3 is CATSRDGGFEQYF. CDR3 sequence (DNA): TGTGCCACCAGCAGAGATGGGGGTTTCGAGCAGTACTTC. Full variable domain (outside the CDR3, taken from reference TRBV15 and TRBJ2-7): DAMVIQNPRYQVTQFGKPVTLSCSQTLNHNVMYWYQQKSSQAPKLLFHYYDKDFNNEADTPDNFQSRRPNTSFCFLDIRSPGLGDTAMYLCATSRDGGFEQYFGPGTRLTVT.

This clone turned up a few times. Other nucleotide sequences in the sample specify the same CDR3. The chain employs TRBV7-9 and TRBJ1-5; tentative D call: TRBD1 (6 bases). CDR3 length: 14 residues. Germline CDR1 and CDR2: SEHNR and FQNEAQ (reference sequence). Trimming took 5 bases from V and 3 from J, leaving 11 bases between them. The CDR3 DNA reads TGTGCCAGCAGCCTTGGACAGTCCAATCAGCCCCAGCATTTT. It is translated as CASSLGQSNQPQHF.

The genes are TRBV15 and TRBJ2-7, with D perhaps TRBD2 (5 bases). Trimming removed 0 bases at V and 3 bases at J, with 12 bases between. CDR1 and CDR2 from the germline V gene are LNHNV and YYDKDF (reference sequence). This CDR3 comprises 15 residues. This CDR3 reads CATSRDIGGIYEQYF. In nucleotides, the CDR3 is TGTGCCACCAGCAGAGATATAGGAGGCATCTACGAGCAGTACTTC. The full variable domain, in which reference TRBV15 and TRBJ2-7 provide the parts outside the CDR3, is DAMVIQNPRYQVTQFGKPVTLSCSQTLNHNVMYWYQQKSSQAPKLLFHYYDKDFNNEADTPDNFQSRRPNTSFCFLDIRSPGLGDTAMYLCATSRDIGGIYEQYFGPGTRLTVT.

The sample holds one count of this clone. The CDR3 loop reads CASSKVLVGKETQYF. The DNA of the CDR3 is TGTGCCAGCAGCAAAGTGCTCGTGGGGAAAGAGACCCAGTACTTC. The J gene is TRBJ2-5, the V gene TRBV21-1. TRBV21-1 is a documented pseudogene. The CDR3 consists of 15 residues.

As DNA, the CDR3 is TGTGCCAGCAGCTTAGGTCTTAGAACAGGGGACACTGAAGCTTTCTTT. Its protein is CASSLGLRTGDTEAFF. V gene TRBV13 combines with J gene TRBJ1-1; 7 nucleotides match TRBD1. This CDR3 has 16 residues. The germline CDR1 and CDR2 sequences are PRHDT and FYEKMQ (reference sequence). The V and J ends lost 0 bases and 3 bases, in that order; junction bases with no gene match: 7.

V is TRBV28 and J is TRBJ2-3; D remains ambiguous. Germline assignment: CDR1 MDHEN and CDR2 SYDVKM. The ends were cut back, 10 bases at V and 3 bases at J, with 14 bases in the middle. The CDR3 spans 13 residues. The CDR3 loop reads CATYPTRTDTQYF. CDR3 nucleotide sequence: TGTGCCACCTACCCGACTCGGACAGATACGCAGTATTTT. Based on the CDR3 plus reference TRBV28 and TRBJ2-3, the full variable domain is DVKVTQSSRYLVKRTGEKVFLECVQDMDHENMFWYRQDPGLGLRLIYFSYDVKMKEKGDIPEGYSVSREKKERFSLILESASTNQTSMYLCATYPTRTDTQYFGPGTRLTVL.

This clone was recorded a few times. The rearrangement links TRBV9 to TRBJ1-5, with D perhaps TRBD1 (6 bases). V lost 0 bases to trimming and J lost 6 bases, with 10 bases between them. CDR3 size: 14 residues. CDR1 is SGDLS, CDR2 YYNGEE, per germline. The CDR3 DNA reads as TGTGCCAGCAGCGTAGTAGGGGGGCCTCAGCCCCAGCATTTT. This gives the protein CASSVVGGPQPQHF.

The chain uses TRBV30 and TRBJ2-7, with D unresolved. CDR1 is GTSNPN, CDR2 SVGIG, per germline (reference sequence). Trimming cost V 0 bases and J 5 bases, with 5 bases left between them. The CDR3 has 11 amino acids. As DNA, the CDR3 is TGTGCCTGGAGTGTGAGCGACGAGCAGTACTTC. This encodes CAWSVSDEQYF. The full variable domain, completed using reference TRBV30 and TRBJ2-7, is SQTIHQWPATLVQPVGSPLSLECTVEGTSNPNLYWYRQAAGRGLQLLFYSVGIGQISSEVPQNLSASRPQDRQFILSSKKLLLSDSGFYLCAWSVSDEQYFGPGTRLTVT.

This clone was seen a few times. The chain employs TRBV19 and TRBJ1-1; D unclear. V was clipped by 3 bases and J by 4 bases, with 9 bases between them. This CDR3 is built from 13 residues. Looked up from germline, CDR1 is LNHDA and CDR2 is SQIVND (reference sequence). The CDR3 reads CASSIGPFTEAFF. CDR3 bases: TGTGCCAGTAGTATTGGACCGTTCACTGAAGCTTTCTTT.

The sample holds a few counts of this clone. J is TRBJ2-3 and V is TRBV28; D is possibly TRBD2 (6 bases). Germline-derived CDR1 and CDR2 are MDHEN and SYDVKM. The length of the CDR3 is 13 residues. With 7 bases removed from V and 5 bases from J, the gap between germline ends came to 13 bases. The CDR3 DNA follows: TGTGCCAGCATGGGGGGACGGTTAGATACGCAGTATTTT. Protein: CASMGGRLDTQYF.

The chain joins TRBV4-1 to TRBJ2-5; no clear D. CDR1 is MGHRA and CDR2 is YSYEKL in the germline V gene. The CDR3 contains 15 residues. V shed 1 base and J shed 4 bases, with 13 bases lying between them. The CDR3 nucleotides are TGCGCCAGCAGCCAAGCTCTGGTGGCTCCAGAGACCCAGTACTTC. Residues: CASSQALVAPETQYF.

This clone was counted only a few times. This chain links TRBV9 with TRBJ2-6; TRBD1 or TRBD2 may be the D gene (5 bases each). The V end lost 8 bases, the J end lost 0 bases, and 12 bases lay between the germline ends. The CDR3 consists of 15 residues. Germline loops: CDR1 SGDLS, CDR2 YYNGEE. The chain's CDR3 is CASGTDSSGANVLTF. DNA for the CDR3: TGTGCCAGTGGGACGGATAGCTCTGGGGCCAACGTCCTGACTTTC.

The gene calls are TRBV28 and TRBJ2-5, with TRBD1 as a possible D gene (5 bases). Germline V gene sequence: CDR1 MDHEN, CDR2 SYDVKM. This CDR3 spans 13 amino acids. Deletions cut 5 bases from V and 5 bases from J, with 12 bases between. CDR3: CASSGRDQETQYF. Here the CDR3 DNA reads TGTGCCAGCAGTGGCAGGGATCAGGAGACCCAGTACTTC.

This chain joins TRBV29-1 and TRBJ1-5, with TRBD1 as a possible D gene (5 bases). Germline lookup yields CDR1 SQVTM and CDR2 ANQGSEA. Trimming cost V 4 bases and J 0 bases, with 7 bases left between them. This CDR3 is built from 13 residues. The CDR3 nucleotides read TGCAGCGTTGGACAGTATAGCAATCAGCCCCAGCATTTT. Translated, it gives CSVGQYSNQPQHF.

The chain recombines TRBV7-9 with TRBJ1-5; D uncertain. Germline CDR1 is SEHNR and CDR2 is FQNEAQ (reference sequence). V was clipped by 1 base and J by 1 base, with 5 bases between them. The CDR3 runs 14 residues. This chain's CDR3 is CASSLVLSNQPQHF. CDR3 coding DNA: TGTGCCAGCAGCTTAGTCCTGAGCAATCAGCCCCAGCATTTT.

J is TRBJ1-4 and V is TRBV13; D possibly corresponds to TRBD1 (6 bases). The CDR3 totals 14 residues. In germline, CDR1 is PRHDT, CDR2 FYEKMQ (reference sequence). Trimming shortened V by 3 bases and J by 11 bases, and 16 bases separated the two germline ends. The chain's CDR3 is CASSLRQGSDKLFF. In nucleotides, the CDR3 is TGTGCCAGCAGCTTGAGGCAGGGGTCGGACAAACTGTTTTTT.

This rearrangement joins TRBV15 to TRBJ2-1; D is undetermined. CDR1 and CDR2 (germline): LNHNV, YYDKDF (reference sequence). There are 15 residues in the CDR3. Trimming stripped 5 bases from V and 7 bases from J, with 18 bases between. CDR3 in amino acids: CATSLTLLGWNEQFF. The CDR3 coding sequence is TGTGCCACCAGCTTAACACTGCTTGGGTGGAATGAGCAGTTCTTC.

This clone was observed a handful of times. This chain links TRBV29-1 with TRBJ2-7, with D possibly being TRBD2 (5 bases). CDR1 is SQVTM and CDR2 is ANQGSEA in the germline V gene. The CDR3 spans 13 residues. Trimming left V 3 bases short and J 2 bases short, with 11 bases between. The CDR3 nucleotides read TGCAGCGTTGACGGGCTAGCTCCCTACGAGCAGTACTTC. Protein sequence: CSVDGLAPYEQYF.

The gene calls are TRBV29-1 and TRBJ2-7; possibly TRBD2 for D (7 bases). This CDR3 is 13 amino acids long. Trimming left V 4 bases short and J 6 bases short, with 16 bases between. The germline V gene has CDR1 SQVTM and CDR2 ANQGSEA. CDR3 coding DNA: TGCAGCGTTGCTGGGGGGGGGCCGAGCGAGCAGTACTTC. Translating gives CSVAGGGPSEQYF.

The rearrangement uses TRBV28 and TRBJ2-1, with D perhaps matching TRBD2 (5 bases). Germline CDR1 reads MDHEN; CDR2 reads SYDVKM. V was trimmed by 8 bases and J by 0 bases, leaving 11 bases between them. This CDR3 spans 14 amino acids. The CDR3 nucleotides read TGTGCCAGCGGGGAGCTTCACTCCTACAATGAGCAGTTCTTC. Its protein product is CASGELHSYNEQFF.

The rearrangement uses TRBV19 and TRBJ1-2; no clear D gene. Germline V CDR1 and CDR2: LNHDA, SQIVND (reference sequence). V was pared by 1 base and J by 2 bases, with 17 bases between. The CDR3 runs to 17 residues. The CDR3 is CASSIVKGSEQNYGYTF. In DNA, the CDR3 is TGTGCCAGTAGTATAGTGAAGGGTTCGGAACAGAACTATGGCTACACCTTC.

This chain uses TRBV6-6 with TRBJ2-7; D is unclear. Deletions cut 0 bases from V and 2 bases from J, with 2 bases between. This CDR3 is 12 amino acids long. CDR1 is MNHNY and CDR2 is SVGAGI in the germline V gene (reference sequence). This CDR3 reads CASSYSPYEQYF. In DNA form, the CDR3 reads TGTGCCAGCAGTTACTCGCCCTACGAGCAGTACTTC.

This clone was detected only a few times. The rearrangement uses TRBV2 and TRBJ2-1; TRBD1 matches 9 bases. V shed 7 bases and J 4 bases; nucleotides not matched to a gene: 5. CDR3 length: 14 amino acids. Germline V lookup: CDR1 SNHLY, CDR2 FYNNEI. The chain's CDR3 is CASTRGQGYNEQFF. CDR3 DNA: TGTGCCAGCACAAGAGGACAGGGGTACAATGAGCAGTTCTTC. Combining the CDR3 with reference TRBV2 and TRBJ2-1 gives the whole variable domain EPEVTQTPSHQVTQMGQEVILRCVPISNHLYFYWYRQILGQKVEFLVSFYNNEISEKSEIFDDQFSVERPDGSNFTLKIRSTKLEDSAMYFCASTRGQGYNEQFFGPGTRLTVL.

The gene calls are TRBV4-3 and TRBJ2-7; TRBD2 agrees at 13 bases. The CDR3 has 15 amino acids. Germline loops: CDR1 LGHNA, CDR2 YSLEER. The junction had 4 bases not matched to a gene; V was cut back by 3 bases and J by 5 bases. The CDR3 nucleotides read TGCGCCAGCAGCCAGGGACTAGCGGGGACGGACGAGCAGTACTTC. Its translation is CASSQGLAGTDEQYF.